This T cell receptor (beta chain) was recovered during a study of CD8 T cells in Susac syndrome. Roughly 0.5 to 1 ug RNA was reverse transcribed with random hexamers. TCRdb analysed the immunoSEQ multiplex PCR reads with MiXCR anew, one entry per CDR3 protein. This sample carries fewer than 150,000 distinct CDR3 sequences, 91% of them seen once, and the ten largest clones take around 0.24%. The receptor was isolated from a human donor with multiple sclerosis. The material sequenced was CD8+ T cells from PBMCs.

For the CDR3, the DNA is TGCAGTGCTAGGGCTCCTGGAAACGCCGGGGAGCTGTTTTTT. Amino acids: CSARAPGNAGELFF. This chain connects TRBV20-1 to TRBJ2-2; D call uncertain. V was shortened by 3 bases and J by 6 bases, with 14 bases between the two germline ends. There are 14 residues in the CDR3. In germline, CDR1 is DFQATT, CDR2 SNEGSKA (reference sequence).